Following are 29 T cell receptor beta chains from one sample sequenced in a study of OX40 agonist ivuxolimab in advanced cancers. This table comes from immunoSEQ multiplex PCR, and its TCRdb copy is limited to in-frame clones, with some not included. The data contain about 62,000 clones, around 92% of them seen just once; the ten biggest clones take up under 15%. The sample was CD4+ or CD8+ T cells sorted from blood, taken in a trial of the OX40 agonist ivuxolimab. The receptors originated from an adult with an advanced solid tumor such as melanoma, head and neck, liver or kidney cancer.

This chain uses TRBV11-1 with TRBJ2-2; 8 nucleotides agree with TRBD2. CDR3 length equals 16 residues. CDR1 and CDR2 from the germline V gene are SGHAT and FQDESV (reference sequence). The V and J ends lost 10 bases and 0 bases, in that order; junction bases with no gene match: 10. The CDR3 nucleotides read TGTGCCACGAATAAATTAGCGGGATCGAACACCGGGGAGCTGTTTTTT. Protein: CATNKLAGSNTGELFF.

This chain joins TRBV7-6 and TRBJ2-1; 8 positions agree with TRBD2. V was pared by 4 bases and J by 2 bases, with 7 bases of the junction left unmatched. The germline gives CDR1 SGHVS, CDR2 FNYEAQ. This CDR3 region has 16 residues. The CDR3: CASSSEGLGPYNEQFF. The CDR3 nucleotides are TGTGCCAGCAGCTCAGAGGGACTAGGACCCTACAATGAGCAGTTCTTC. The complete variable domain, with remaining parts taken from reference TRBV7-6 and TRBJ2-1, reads GAGVSQSPRYKVTKRGQDVALRCDPISGHVSLYWYRQALGQGPEFLTYFNYEAQQDKSGLPNDRFSAERPEGSISTLTIQRTEQRDSAMYRCASSSEGLGPYNEQFFGPGTRLTVL.

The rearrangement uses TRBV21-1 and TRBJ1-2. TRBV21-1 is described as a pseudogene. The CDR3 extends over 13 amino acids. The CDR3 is CASSIKEGYGYTF. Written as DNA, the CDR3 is TGTGCCAGCAGCATCAAGGAGGGCTATGGCTACACCTTC.

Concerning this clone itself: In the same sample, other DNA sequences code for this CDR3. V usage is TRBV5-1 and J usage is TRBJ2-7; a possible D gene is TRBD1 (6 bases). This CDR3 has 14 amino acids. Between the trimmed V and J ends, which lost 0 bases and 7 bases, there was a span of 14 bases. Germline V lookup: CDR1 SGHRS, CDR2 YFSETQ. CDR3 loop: CASSLGGGLGEQYF. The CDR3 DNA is TGCGCCAGCAGCTTGGGTGGGGGCTTGGGTGAGCAGTACTTC.

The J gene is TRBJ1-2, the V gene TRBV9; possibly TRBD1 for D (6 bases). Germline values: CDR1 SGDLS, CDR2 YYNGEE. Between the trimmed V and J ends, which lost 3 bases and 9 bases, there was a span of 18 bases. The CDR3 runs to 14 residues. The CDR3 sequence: CASSDTGTLGSYTF. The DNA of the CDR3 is TGTGCCAGCAGCGACACAGGGACCCTTGGTAGCTACACCTTC. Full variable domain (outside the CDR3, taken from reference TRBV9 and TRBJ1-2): DSGVTQTPKHLITATGQRVTLRCSPRSGDLSVYWYQQSLDQGLQFLIQYYNGEERAKGNILERFSAQQFPDLHSELNLSSLELGDSALYFCASSDTGTLGSYTFGSGTRLTVV.

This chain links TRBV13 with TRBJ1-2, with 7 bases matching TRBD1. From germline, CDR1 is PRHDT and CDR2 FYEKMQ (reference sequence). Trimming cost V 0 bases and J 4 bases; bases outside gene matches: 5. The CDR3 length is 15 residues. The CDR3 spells CASSLGTGYAYGYTF. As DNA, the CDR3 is TGTGCCAGCAGCTTAGGGACAGGGTATGCCTATGGCTACACCTTC.

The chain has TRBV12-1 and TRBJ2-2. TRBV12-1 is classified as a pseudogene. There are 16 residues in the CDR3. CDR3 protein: CASSFMGTEASGELFF. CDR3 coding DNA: TGTGCCAGCAGCTTTATGGGGACGGAGGCGTCCGGGGAGCTGTTTTTT.

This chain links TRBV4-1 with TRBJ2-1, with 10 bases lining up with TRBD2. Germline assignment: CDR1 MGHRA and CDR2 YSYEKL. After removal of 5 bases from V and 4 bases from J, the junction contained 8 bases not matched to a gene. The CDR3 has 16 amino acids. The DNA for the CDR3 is TGCGCCAGCAGCTACTCCGGGACTAGCGCTTACAATGAGCAGTTCTTC. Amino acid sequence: CASSYSGTSAYNEQFF.

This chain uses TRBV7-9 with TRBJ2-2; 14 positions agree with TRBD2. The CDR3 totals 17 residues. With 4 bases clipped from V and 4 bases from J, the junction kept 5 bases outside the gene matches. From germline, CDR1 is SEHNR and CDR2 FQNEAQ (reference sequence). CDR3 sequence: CASSSETSGRATGELFF. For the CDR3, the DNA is TGTGCCAGCAGCTCGGAGACTAGCGGGAGGGCCACCGGGGAGCTGTTTTTT.

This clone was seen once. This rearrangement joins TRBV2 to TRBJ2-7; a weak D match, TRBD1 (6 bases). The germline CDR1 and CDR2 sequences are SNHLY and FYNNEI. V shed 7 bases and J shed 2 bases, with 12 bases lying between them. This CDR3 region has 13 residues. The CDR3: CASIRDTTYEQYF. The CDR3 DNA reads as TGTGCCAGCATTCGGGACACTACCTACGAGCAGTACTTC.

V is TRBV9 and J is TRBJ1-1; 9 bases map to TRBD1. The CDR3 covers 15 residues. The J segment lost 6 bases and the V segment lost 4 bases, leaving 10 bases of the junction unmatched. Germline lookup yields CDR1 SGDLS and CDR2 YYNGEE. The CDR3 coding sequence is TGTGCCAGCAGCCCATCTACAGGGGGCTGGTCTGAAGCTTTCTTT. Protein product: CASSPSTGGWSEAFF.

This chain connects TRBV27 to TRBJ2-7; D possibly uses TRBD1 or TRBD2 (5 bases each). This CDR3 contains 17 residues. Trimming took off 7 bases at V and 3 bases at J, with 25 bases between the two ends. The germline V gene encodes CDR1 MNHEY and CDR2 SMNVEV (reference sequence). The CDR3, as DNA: TGTGCCAGCAACACCCTAGCCCCGGGACCTAATGGCTACGAGCAGTACTTC. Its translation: CASNTLAPGPNGYEQYF.

CDR3 sequence: CASRAGTYEQYF. The CDR3 bases are TGTGCCAGCAGGGCAGGTACCTACGAGCAGTACTTC. This sequence joins TRBV2 and TRBJ2-7, with no clear D. Germline-derived CDR1 and CDR2 are SNHLY and FYNNEI. The CDR3 has 12 residues. The V end lost 6 bases, the J end lost 2 bases, and 8 bases lay between the germline ends. Based on the CDR3 plus reference TRBV2 and TRBJ2-7, the full variable domain is EPEVTQTPSHQVTQMGQEVILRCVPISNHLYFYWYRQILGQKVEFLVSFYNNEISEKSEIFDDQFSVERPDGSNFTLKIRSTKLEDSAMYFCASRAGTYEQYFGPGTRLTVT.

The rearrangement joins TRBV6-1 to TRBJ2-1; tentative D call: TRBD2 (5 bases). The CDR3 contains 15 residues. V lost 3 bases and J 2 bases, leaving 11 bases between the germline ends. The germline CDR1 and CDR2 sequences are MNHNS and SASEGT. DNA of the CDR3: TGTGCCAGCAGTGATCGGGAAGCCGCCTACAATGAGCAGTTCTTC. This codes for CASSDREAAYNEQFF.

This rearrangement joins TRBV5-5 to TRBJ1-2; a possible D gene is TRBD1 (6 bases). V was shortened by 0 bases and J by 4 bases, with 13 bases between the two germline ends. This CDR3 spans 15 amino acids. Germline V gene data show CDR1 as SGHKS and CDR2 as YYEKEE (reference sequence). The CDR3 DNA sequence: TGTGCCAGCAGCTTGGTGTCCGGGGGCGGCTATGGCTACACCTTC. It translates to CASSLVSGGGYGYTF.

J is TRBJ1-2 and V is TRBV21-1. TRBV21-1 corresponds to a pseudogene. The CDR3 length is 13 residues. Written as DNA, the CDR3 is TGTGCCAGCAGCAAACCGGGGGGGTATGGCTACACCTTC. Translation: CASSKPGGYGYTF.

Written as DNA, the CDR3 is TGTGCCAGCAGCCGTACAGGGGGTCTTTCCTACGAGCAGTACTTC. It specifies CASSRTGGLSYEQYF. V gene TRBV6-5 combines with J gene TRBJ2-7; TRBD1 matches 8 bases. The length of the CDR3 is 15 residues. CDR1 and CDR2 from the germline V gene are MNHEY and SVGAGI. Trimming cost V 6 bases and J 1 base; bases outside gene matches: 8.

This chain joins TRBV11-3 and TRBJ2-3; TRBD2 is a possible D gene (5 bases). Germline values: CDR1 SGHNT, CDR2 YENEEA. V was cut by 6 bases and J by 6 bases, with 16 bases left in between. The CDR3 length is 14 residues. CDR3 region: CASSGAGGRDTQYF. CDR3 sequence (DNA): TGTGCCAGCAGTGGCGCAGGAGGAAGGGATACGCAGTATTTT.

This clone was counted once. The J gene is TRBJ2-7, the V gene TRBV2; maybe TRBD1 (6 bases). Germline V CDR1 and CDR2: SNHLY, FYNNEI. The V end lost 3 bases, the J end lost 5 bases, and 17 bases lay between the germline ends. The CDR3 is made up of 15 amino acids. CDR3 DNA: TGTGCCAGCAGTGACCTCGACAGGTACTCGCACGAGCAGTACTTC. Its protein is CASSDLDRYSHEQYF.

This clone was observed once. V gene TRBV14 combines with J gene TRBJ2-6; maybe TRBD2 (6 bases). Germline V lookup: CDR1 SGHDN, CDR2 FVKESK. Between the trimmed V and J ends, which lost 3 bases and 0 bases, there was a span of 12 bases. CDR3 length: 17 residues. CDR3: CASSHRDGSSGANVLTF. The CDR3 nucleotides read TGTGCCAGCAGCCATAGGGACGGGAGCTCTGGGGCCAACGTCCTGACTTTC.

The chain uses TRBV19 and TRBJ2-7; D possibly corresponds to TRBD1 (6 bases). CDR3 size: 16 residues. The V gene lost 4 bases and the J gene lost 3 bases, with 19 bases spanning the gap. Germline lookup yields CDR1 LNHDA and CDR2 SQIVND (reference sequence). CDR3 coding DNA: TGTGCCAGTAGTACCCAAACGGGACACGCTAACTACGAGCAGTACTTC. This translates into CASSTQTGHANYEQYF.

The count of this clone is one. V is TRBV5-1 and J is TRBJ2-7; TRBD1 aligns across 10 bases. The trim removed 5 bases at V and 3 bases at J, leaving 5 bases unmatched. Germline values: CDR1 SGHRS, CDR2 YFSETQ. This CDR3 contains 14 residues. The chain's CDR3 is CASSSGTGDYEQYF. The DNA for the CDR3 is TGCGCCAGCAGTTCCGGGACAGGGGACTACGAGCAGTACTTC. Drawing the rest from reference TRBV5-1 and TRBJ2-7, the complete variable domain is KAGVTQTPRYLIKTRGQQVTLSCSPISGHRSVSWYQQTPGQGLQFLFEYFSETQRNKGNFPGRFSGRQFSNSRSEMNVSTLELGDSALYLCASSSGTGDYEQYFGPGTRLTVT.

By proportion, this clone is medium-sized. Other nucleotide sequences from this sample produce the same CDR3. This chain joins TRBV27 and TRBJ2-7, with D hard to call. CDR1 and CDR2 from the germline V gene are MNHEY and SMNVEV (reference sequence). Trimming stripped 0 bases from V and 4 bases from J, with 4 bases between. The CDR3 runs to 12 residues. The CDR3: CASSLSGYEQYF. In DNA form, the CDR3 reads TGTGCCAGCAGTTTATCGGGATACGAGCAGTACTTC.

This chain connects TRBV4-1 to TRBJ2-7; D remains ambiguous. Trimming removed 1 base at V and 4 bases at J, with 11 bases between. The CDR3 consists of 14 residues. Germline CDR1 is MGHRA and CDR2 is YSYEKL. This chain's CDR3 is CASSQGWGGYEQYF. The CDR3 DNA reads TGCGCCAGCAGCCAAGGGTGGGGTGGGTACGAGCAGTACTTC.

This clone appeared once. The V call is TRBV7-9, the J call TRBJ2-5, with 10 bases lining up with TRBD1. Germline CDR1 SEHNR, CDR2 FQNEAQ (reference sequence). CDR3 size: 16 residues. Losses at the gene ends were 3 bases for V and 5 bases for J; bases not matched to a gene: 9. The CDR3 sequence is CASSFHRDRGYETQYF. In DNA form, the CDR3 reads TGTGCCAGCAGCTTTCACCGGGACAGGGGTTATGAGACCCAGTACTTC.

The DNA for the CDR3 is TGCGCCAGCAGCCAAGATCGGGGGGGGCAGTACGAGCAGTACTTC. The encoded protein is CASSQDRGGQYEQYF. The V call is TRBV4-1, the J call TRBJ2-7; 8 nucleotides agree with TRBD2. CDR3 length: 15 amino acids. CDR1 MGHRA and CDR2 YSYEKL come from the germline V gene. Losses at the gene ends were 0 bases for V and 4 bases for J; bases not matched to a gene: 5.

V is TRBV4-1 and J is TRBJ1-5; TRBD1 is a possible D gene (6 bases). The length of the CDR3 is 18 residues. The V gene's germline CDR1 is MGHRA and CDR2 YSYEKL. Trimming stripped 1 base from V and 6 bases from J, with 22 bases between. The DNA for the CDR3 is TGCGCCAGCAGCCAAGGGAATCGCGGGACACAGGGCGTTCAGCCCCAGCATTTT. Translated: CASSQGNRGTQGVQPQHF.

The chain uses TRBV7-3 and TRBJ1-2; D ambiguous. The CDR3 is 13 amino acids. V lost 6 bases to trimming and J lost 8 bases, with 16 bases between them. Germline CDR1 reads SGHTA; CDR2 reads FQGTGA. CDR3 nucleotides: TGTGCCAGCAGTCCTGGTGGTTTGGGGGGCTACACCTTC. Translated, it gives CASSPGGLGGYTF. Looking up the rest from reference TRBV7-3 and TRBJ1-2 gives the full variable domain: GAGVSQTPSNKVTEKGKYVELRCDPISGHTALYWYRQSLGQGPEFLIYFQGTGAADDSGLPNDRFFAVRPEGSVSTLKIQRTERGDSAVYLCASSPGGLGGYTFGSGTRLTVV.

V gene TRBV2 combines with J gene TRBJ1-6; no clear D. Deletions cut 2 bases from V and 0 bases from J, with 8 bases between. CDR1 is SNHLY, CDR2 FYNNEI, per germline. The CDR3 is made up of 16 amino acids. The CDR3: CASSERMNSYNSPLHF. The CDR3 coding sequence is TGTGCCAGCAGTGAACGGATGAACTCCTATAATTCACCCCTCCACTTT.